This is a list of T cell receptor beta chains from one sample in a study of T cell responses to AZD1222 COVID-19 vaccine. Repertoires were generated with immunoSEQ multiplex PCR, while TCRdb's copy carries only in-frame clones and drops some. Among about 150,000 clones listed, about 88% were seen once. Sequencing was performed on peripheral blood, taken on day 0 of AZD1222 vaccination. Receptors were obtained from an adult in good health. Both conserved end residues are part of each CDR3. D genes are given only for firm matches. Some rows have no size entry. The others give once, few or many, or a class for an expanded clone.

d_gene | j_gene | v_gene | abundance | CDR3nt | CDR3aa
- | TRBJ1-1 | TRBV6-2/TRBV6-3 | - | TGTGCCAGCAGTTTAGACAGGTCGGGGACTGAAGCTTTCTTT | CASSLDRSGTEAFF
- | TRBJ2-1 | TRBV7-9 | - | TGTGCCAGCAGCTCCGCGGGACTAAGGGGGGTTTATTACAATGAGCAGTTCTTC | CASSSAGLRGVYYNEQFF
TRBD1 | TRBJ2-7 | TRBV6-2/TRBV6-3 | - | TGTGCCAGCAGTTACTCCATTCCGGGACAGAGAATCGAGCAGTACTTC | CASSYSIPGQRIEQYF
TRBD1 | TRBJ1-6 | TRBV10-3 | - | TGTGCCACCAGGAGCACAGGGGCGGAAAATTCACCCCTCCACTTT | CATRSTGAENSPLHF
- | TRBJ1-2 | TRBV19 | - | TGTGCCAGTAGTATGGTTCAGAGGGGAGCTTTCTATGGCTACACCTTC | CASSMVQRGAFYGYTF
TRBD1 | TRBJ1-2 | TRBV27 | - | TGTGCCAGCAGTGTCGCCTTCCAGGGGGCGCGCCCCCGTCGTCTCTATGGCTACACCTTC | CASSVAFQGARPRRLYGYTF
- | TRBJ1-2 | TRBV29-1 | - | TGCAGCGTGGGTGACAGGCAAACTAACTATGGCTACACCTTC | CSVGDRQTNYGYTF
- | TRBJ1-1 | TRBV4-3 | - | TGCGCCAGCAGCCCGTCCCTACGGGACGCCACTGAAGCTTTCTTT | CASSPSLRDATEAFF
- | TRBJ2-7 | TRBV3-1/TRBV3-2 | - | TGTGCCAGCAGCCAGGTCGGGGGCGAGCAGTACTTC | CASSQVGGEQYF
- | TRBJ2-5 | TRBV20-1 | - | TGCAGTGCTAGTCTCTCTCTCCAAGAGACCCAGTACTTC | CSASLSLQETQYF
TRBD2 | TRBJ2-7 | TRBV3-1/TRBV3-2 | - | TGTGCCAGCAGCAACTCAGCGGGGGCCACCTACGAGCAGTACTTC | CASSNSAGATYEQYF
- | TRBJ2-7 | TRBV18 | once | TGTGCCAGCTCACCCAATGGCGCCTACGAGCAGTACTTC | CASSPNGAYEQYF
TRBD2 | TRBJ2-7 | TRBV7-8 | - | TGTGCCAGCAGCTTACTAGCGGGGGCAGGGGAGCAGTACTTC | CASSLLAGAGEQYF
- | TRBJ1-4 | TRBV10-2 | - | TGCGCCAGCCAGGGGAGCTCTAATGAAAAACTGTTTTTT | CASQGSSNEKLFF
TRBD1 | TRBJ1-2 | TRBV7-6 | - | TGTGCCAGCAGCCCACAGGGGGCCGCTAACTATGGCTACACCTTC | CASSPQGAANYGYTF
- | TRBJ2-5 | TRBV24-1 | - | TGTGCCACCAGTGATTTTCACGGCGGCCAAGAGACCCAGTACTTC | CATSDFHGGQETQYF
- | TRBJ1-2 | TRBV14 | - | TGTGCCAGCAGCCAAGTGGGATCTAACTATGGCTACACCTTC | CASSQVGSNYGYTF
TRBD1 | TRBJ2-5 | TRBV5-1 | - | TGCGCCAGCAGCCTGGGATCGGGACAGGGTTGGGGAGAGACCCAGTACTTC | CASSLGSGQGWGETQYF
- | TRBJ1-5 | TRBV12-3/TRBV12-4 | - | TGTGCCAGCAGTTGGTCGCAGGGTCAGCCCCAGCATTTT | CASSWSQGQPQHF
- | TRBJ2-3 | TRBV5-4 | - | TGTGCCAGCAGTCGTGGGTCCACGAGCACAGATACGCAGTATTTT | CASSRGSTSTDTQYF
- | TRBJ1-1 | TRBV29-1 | - | TGCAGCGCGTGGGAACGAGGGAAAGCTTTCTTT | CSAWERGKAFF
- | TRBJ2-2 | TRBV5-1 | - | TGCGCCAGCAGCTTGGATCCAGGGCTAGCCGGGGAGCTGTTTTTT | CASSLDPGLAGELFF
- | TRBJ1-4 | TRBV19 | - | TGTGCCAGTAGTATGGACAGTAGGAATGAAAAACTGTTTTTT | CASSMDSRNEKLFF
TRBD1 | TRBJ2-2 | TRBV7-7 | - | TGTGCTAGCAGCTTATCCCCGGGACAGAGCGGGGAGCTGTTTTTT | CASSLSPGQSGELFF
- | TRBJ2-1 | TRBV7-2 | - | TGTGCCAGCAGCGCGGACGGAAACAATGAGCAGTTCTTC | CASSADGNNEQFF
TRBD1 | TRBJ1-3 | TRBV7-2 | - | TGTGCCAGCAGCTTAATACGACAGGGGAGTGGAAACACCATATATTTT | CASSLIRQGSGNTIYF
- | TRBJ2-4 | TRBV7-9 | - | TGTGCCAGCAGCCCAGCCCCCGTAGCCAAAAACATTCAGTACTTC | CASSPAPVAKNIQYF
- | TRBJ1-4 | TRBV10-2 | - | TGCGCCAGCAGTGAGGACAGCCGCAATGAAAAACTGTTTTTT | CASSEDSRNEKLFF
- | TRBJ1-2 | TRBV7-2 | - | TGTGCCAGCAGCCAAACCGGGACGGTCTATGGCTACACCTTC | CASSQTGTVYGYTF
TRBD1 | TRBJ2-7 | TRBV25-1 | - | TGTGCCAGCAGTGACCCGGGACAGGGCTCCTACGAGCAGTACTTC | CASSDPGQGSYEQYF
- | TRBJ2-7 | TRBV28 | - | TGTGCCAGCAGTCCCCGGGGCTCAGCGATCTACGAGCAGTACTTC | CASSPRGSAIYEQYF
- | TRBJ2-5 | TRBV5-6 | few | TGTGCCAGCAGCTTGCCCCCCAGGGGAGAGACCCAGTACTTC | CASSLPPRGETQYF
- | TRBJ1-4 | TRBV5-6 | - | TGTGCCAGCAGCTTGCGGGGGAATGAAAAACTGTTTTTT | CASSLRGNEKLFF
- | TRBJ1-1 | TRBV21-1 | once | TGTGCCAGCAGCCTCGTCCCTGGAGCTTTCTTT | CASSLVPGAFF
- | TRBJ1-2 | TRBV5-1 | - | TGCGCCAGCAGCTTGGGAGGGAACTATGGCTACACCTTC | CASSLGGNYGYTF
TRBD2 | TRBJ2-1 | TRBV29-1 | - | TGCAGCGTTGAAGATCAAGGCGGGAGCTCCTACAATGAGCAGTTCTTC | CSVEDQGGSSYNEQFF
- | TRBJ2-6 | TRBV7-6 | - | TGTGCCAGCAGCTTAGAAGGGGCCACTGGGGCCAACGTCCTGACTTTC | CASSLEGATGANVLTF
TRBD2 | TRBJ2-3 | TRBV9 | once | TGTGCCAGCAGCGTAGGAGTAGCGGGGGGAATAGATACGCAGTATTTT | CASSVGVAGGIDTQYF
- | TRBJ1-3 | TRBV6-5 | - | TGTGCCAGCAACAGTAACTCTGGAAACACCATATATTTT | CASNSNSGNTIYF
TRBD2 | TRBJ2-5 | TRBV7-8 | - | TGTGCCAGCAGCGCCGGACTAGCGGGGGGTACGGAGACCCAGTACTTC | CASSAGLAGGTETQYF
TRBD1 | TRBJ1-1 | TRBV28 | - | TGTGCCAGCAGTTCCCGGACAGGAAACACTGAAGCTTTCTTT | CASSSRTGNTEAFF
- | TRBJ1-3 | TRBV5-1 | - | TGCGCCAGCAGCACGTCCTCTGTTCGGGGCTCTGGAAACACCATATATTTT | CASSTSSVRGSGNTIYF
- | TRBJ2-2 | TRBV3-1/TRBV3-2 | - | TGTGCCAGCGGCAGGGGACGAAACACCGGGGAGCTGTTTTTT | CASGRGRNTGELFF
TRBD1 | TRBJ2-2 | TRBV3-1/TRBV3-2 | - | TGTGCCAGCAGCCAAAGACAGGGGGCCGGGGAGCTGTTTTTT | CASSQRQGAGELFF
- | TRBJ2-1 | TRBV7-9 | once | TGTGCCAGCAGCTTTTCATTGGGTCCGCCGGAGAATGAGCAGTTCTTC | CASSFSLGPPENEQFF